The table lists the clone carrying this TCR beta chain with a count of one. This sample was included in a study of blood T cell repertoires in COVID-19. Using immunoSEQ multiplex PCR, the repertoire was profiled, and TCRdb retains in-frame clones only, with some absent. The sample holds 250,000 to 400,000 clones, 89% seen once. This receptor was obtained from a man between 60 and 75 years old who had recovered from COVID-19. Sequencing was carried out using PBMCs or T cells enriched from blood (not recorded which).

CDR3 DNA: TGTGCCATCGGGGGGGACTTTCAAGAGACCCAGTACTTC. Amino acids: CAIGGDFQETQYF. The V gene is TRBV10-3, the J gene TRBJ2-5; 7 bases line up with TRBD2. The CDR3 runs 13 residues. V dropped 8 bases and J dropped 2; count of bases not matched to a gene: 5. Germline V CDR1 and CDR2: ENHRY, SYGVKD.